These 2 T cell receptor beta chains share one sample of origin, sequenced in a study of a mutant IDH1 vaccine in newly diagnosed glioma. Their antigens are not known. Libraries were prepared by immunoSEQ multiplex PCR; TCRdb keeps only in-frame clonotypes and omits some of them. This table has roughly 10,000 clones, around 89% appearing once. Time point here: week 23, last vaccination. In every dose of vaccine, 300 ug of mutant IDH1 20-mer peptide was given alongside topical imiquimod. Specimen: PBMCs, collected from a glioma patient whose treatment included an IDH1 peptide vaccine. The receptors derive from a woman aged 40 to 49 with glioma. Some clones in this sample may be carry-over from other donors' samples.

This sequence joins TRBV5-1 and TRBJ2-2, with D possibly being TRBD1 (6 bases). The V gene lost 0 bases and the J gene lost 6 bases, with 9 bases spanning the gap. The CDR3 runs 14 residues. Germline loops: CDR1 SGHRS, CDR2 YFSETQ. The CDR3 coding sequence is TGCGCCAGCAGCTTGGGGGACACTGCCGGGGAGCTGTTTTTT. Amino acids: CASSLGDTAGELFF.

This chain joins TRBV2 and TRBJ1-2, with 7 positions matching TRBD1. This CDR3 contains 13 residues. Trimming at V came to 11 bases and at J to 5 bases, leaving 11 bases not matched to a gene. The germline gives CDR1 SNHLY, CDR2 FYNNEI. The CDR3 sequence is CAGRGRFPYGYTF. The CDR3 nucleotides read TGTGCCGGAAGGGGGCGGTTCCCTTATGGCTACACCTTC.